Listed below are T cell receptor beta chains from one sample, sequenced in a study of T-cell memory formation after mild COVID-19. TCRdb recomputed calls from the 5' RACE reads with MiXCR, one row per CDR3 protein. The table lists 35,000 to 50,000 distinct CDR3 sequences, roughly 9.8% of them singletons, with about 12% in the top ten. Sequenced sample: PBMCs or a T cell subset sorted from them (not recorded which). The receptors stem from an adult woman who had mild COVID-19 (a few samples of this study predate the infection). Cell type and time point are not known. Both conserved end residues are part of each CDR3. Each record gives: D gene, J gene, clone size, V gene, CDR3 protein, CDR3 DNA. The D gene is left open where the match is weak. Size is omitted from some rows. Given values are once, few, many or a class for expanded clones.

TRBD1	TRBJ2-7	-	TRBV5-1	CASSSQGDRGLSGSYEQYF	TGCGCCAGCAGCAGTCAGGGGGACAGGGGCCTATCGGGTTCCTACGAGCAGTACTTC
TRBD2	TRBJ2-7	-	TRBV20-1	CSARVGGSYEQYF	TGCAGTGCTAGAGTCGGGGGGTCCTACGAGCAGTACTTC
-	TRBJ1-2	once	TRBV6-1	CASMLTGVNYGYTF	TGTGCCAGCATGTTGACAGGAGTTAACTATGGCTACACCTTC
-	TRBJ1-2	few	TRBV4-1	CASSQDKRQPYGYTF	TGCGCCAGCAGCCAAGATAAGCGACAGCCCTATGGCTACACCTTC
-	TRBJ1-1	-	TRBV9	CASSVLYQGLSEAFF	TGTGCCAGCAGCGTACTTTACCAGGGTTTGTCTGAAGCTTTCTTT
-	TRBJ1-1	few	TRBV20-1	CSASRATEAFF	TGCAGTGCTAGTAGGGCGACTGAAGCTTTCTTT
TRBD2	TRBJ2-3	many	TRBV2	CASSEALRTSSTDTQYF	TGTGCCAGCAGTGAAGCGCTCCGGACTAGTAGCACAGATACGCAGTATTTT
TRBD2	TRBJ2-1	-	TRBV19	CASSIAGGGSNEQFF	TGTGCCAGTAGTATTGCTGGCGGGGGGAGCAATGAGCAGTTCTTC
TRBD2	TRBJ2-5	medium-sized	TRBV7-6	CASSARSTSGGEGQYF	TGTGCCAGCAGCGCCAGGAGTACTAGCGGGGGTGAAGGGCAGTACTTC
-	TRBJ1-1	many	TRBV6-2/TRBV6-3	CASSYTHSNTEAFF	TGTGCCAGCAGTTACACTCACTCGAACACTGAAGCTTTCTTT
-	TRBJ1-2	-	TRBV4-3	CASSQGPGPYGYTF	TGCGCCAGCAGCCAAGGTCCGGGGCCCTATGGCTACACCTTC
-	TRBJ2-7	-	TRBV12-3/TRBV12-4	CASRLAASYEQYF	TGTGCCAGCAGATTAGCGGCCTCCTACGAGCAGTACTTC
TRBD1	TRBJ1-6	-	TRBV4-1	CASSHSWTGKPNSPLHF	TGCGCCAGCAGCCACTCATGGACAGGGAAGCCGAATTCACCCCTCCACTTT
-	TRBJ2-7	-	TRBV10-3	CAISPREPYEQYF	TGTGCCATCAGCCCACGGGAACCCTACGAGCAGTACTTC
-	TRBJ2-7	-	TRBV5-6	CASSLGRTFSYEQYF	TGTGCCAGCAGCTTGGGGCGGACCTTCTCCTACGAGCAGTACTTC
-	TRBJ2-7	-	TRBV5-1	CASSLGAGPYEQYF	TGCGCCAGCAGCTTGGGAGCGGGCCCTTACGAGCAGTACTTC
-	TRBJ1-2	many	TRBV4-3	CASSHDNLWGYTF	TGCGCCAGCAGCCATGATAACTTGTGGGGCTACACCTTC
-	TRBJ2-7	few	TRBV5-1	CASSLDRNYEQYF	TGCGCCAGCAGTTTGGACAGAAACTACGAGCAGTACTTC
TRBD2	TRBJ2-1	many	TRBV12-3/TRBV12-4	CASSPIAGGPDEQFF	TGTGCCAGCAGTCCTATAGCGGGAGGGCCGGATGAGCAGTTCTTC
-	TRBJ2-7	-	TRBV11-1	CASSLDGRTYEQYF	TGTGCCAGCAGCTTAGACGGCAGAACCTACGAGCAGTACTTC
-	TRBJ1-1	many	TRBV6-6	CASSSYHINSHTEAFF	TGTGCCAGCAGTTCGTACCACATAAACTCGCACACTGAAGCTTTCTTT
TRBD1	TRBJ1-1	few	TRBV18	CASRQGVDTEAFF	TGTGCCAGCCGACAGGGGGTGGACACTGAAGCTTTCTTT
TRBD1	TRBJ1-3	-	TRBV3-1	CASSRTGGPGNTIYF	TGTGCCAGCAGCCGAACAGGGGGCCCTGGAAACACCATATATTTT
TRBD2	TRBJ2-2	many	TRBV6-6	CASKDGTSSSGELFF	TGTGCCAGCAAGGACGGGACTAGCAGCAGCGGGGAGCTGTTTTTT
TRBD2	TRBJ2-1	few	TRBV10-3	CAISESSSGRLSSYNEQFF	TGTGCCATCAGTGAGTCGAGTAGCGGGAGATTATCATCCTACAATGAGCAGTTCTTC
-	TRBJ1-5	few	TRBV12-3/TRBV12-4	CASRFAVGPQHF	TGTGCCAGCAGGTTTGCAGTGGGGCCCCAGCATTTT
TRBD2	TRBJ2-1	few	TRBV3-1	CASSLGTSGQTF	TGTGCCAGCAGCCTCGGGACTAGCGGGCAAACTTTC
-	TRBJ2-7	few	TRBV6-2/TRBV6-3	CASSSNRAVLTYEQYF	TGTGCCAGCAGCTCCAACCGGGCTGTCTTAACCTACGAGCAGTACTTC